The next 15 T cell receptor beta chains were all read from a single sample in a study of a mutant IDH1 vaccine in newly diagnosed glioma. Sample time point: baseline, week 1 (first vaccination visit). Treatment given: pre-vaccination baseline after standard-of-care therapy. TCRdb keeps only in-frame clones here, not all; method: immunoSEQ multiplex PCR. The sample holds about 38,000 clones, about 73% seen once. This specimen was PBMCs, taken from a glioma patient treated with radiotherapy, temozolomide or both. The source is a man aged 35-49 years with glioma. Some clones in this sample may be carry-over from other donors' samples.

V is TRBV10-1 and J is TRBJ2-5; D gene unclear. Trimming removed 3 bases at V and 1 base at J, with 3 bases between. This CDR3 has 12 residues. Germline V gene lookup returns CDR1 WNHNN and CDR2 SYGVQD (reference sequence). The CDR3: CASSDPQETQYF. CDR3 nucleotide sequence: TGCGCCAGCAGTGATCCCCAAGAGACCCAGTACTTC.

The V and J genes are TRBV2 and TRBJ2-7; D not certain. Germline CDR1 reads SNHLY; CDR2 reads FYNNEI. V was shortened by 11 bases and J by 2 bases, with 19 bases between the two germline ends. The CDR3 covers 14 residues. The CDR3 loop is CALLLRAETYEQYF. In DNA form, the CDR3 reads TGTGCCCTCCTTCTTCGGGCGGAGACCTACGAGCAGTACTTC.

The V call is TRBV4-1, the J call TRBJ2-7, with D possibly matching TRBD2 (7 bases). V dropped 8 bases and J dropped 5 bases, with 16 bases sitting between them. CDR1 MGHRA and CDR2 YSYEKL come from the germline V gene. This CDR3 comprises 13 residues. The CDR3 here is CASEGGKPDEQYF. The DNA of the CDR3 is TGCGCCAGCGAGGGGGGGAAACCGGACGAGCAGTACTTC.

This sequence joins TRBV20-1 and TRBJ2-5, with D unresolved. CDR1 is DFQATT and CDR2 is SNEGSKA in the germline V gene (reference sequence). The V and J ends lost 3 bases and 1 base respectively, with 3 bases between them. The CDR3 has 11 residues. The CDR3 nucleotides read TGCAGTGCTAGGATCCAAGAGACCCAGTACTTC. It codes for CSARIQETQYF.

The rearrangement joins TRBV2 to TRBJ2-2; TRBD1 matches at 9 bases. CDR1 and CDR2 (germline): SNHLY, FYNNEI. The V and J ends lost 6 bases and 7 bases, in that order; junction bases with no gene match: 6. The length of the CDR3 is 14 residues. The CDR3 loop is CASREGQGVGELFF. CDR3 in DNA: TGTGCCAGCAGGGAGGGACAGGGTGTCGGGGAGCTGTTTTTT.

This clone appeared once. This rearrangement joins TRBV5-1 to TRBJ2-2, with D perhaps matching TRBD1 or TRBD2 (5 bases each). The CDR3 is made up of 14 amino acids. V was cut by 5 bases and J by 4 bases, with 12 bases left in between. The germline V gene encodes CDR1 SGHRS and CDR2 YFSETQ. The CDR3 spells CASSGTAGTGELFF. For the CDR3, the DNA is TGCGCCAGCAGTGGGACCGCCGGCACCGGGGAGCTGTTTTTT.

J is TRBJ1-2 and V is TRBV7-9, with D hard to call. From germline, CDR1 is SEHNR and CDR2 FQNEAQ (reference sequence). Trimming cost V 0 bases and J 8 bases, with 10 bases left between them. The CDR3 covers 13 residues. The CDR3 DNA reads TGTGCCAGCAGCTTAGCCCTGGGTGGCGGCTACACCTTC. Its protein is CASSLALGGGYTF.

This rearrangement joins TRBV19 to TRBJ2-5; no firm D call. CDR3 length equals 13 residues. The V end was cut by 5 bases, the J end by 2 bases, with 9 bases between. Germline V CDR1 and CDR2: LNHDA, SQIVND (reference sequence). CDR3 protein: CASSVGGQETQYF. CDR3 DNA sequence: TGTGCCAGTAGTGTTGGCGGACAAGAGACCCAGTACTTC.

CDR3 loop: CATSRDHGTAGNTIYF. The CDR3 DNA is TGTGCCACCAGCAGAGATCACGGGACAGCTGGAAACACCATATATTTT. V gene TRBV15 combines with J gene TRBJ1-3; 7 bases align to TRBD1. The CDR3 has 16 amino acids. Germline assignment: CDR1 LNHNV and CDR2 YYDKDF (reference sequence). The trim removed 0 bases at V and 2 bases at J, leaving 4 bases unmatched.

The chain links TRBV25-1 to TRBJ2-7; maybe TRBD1 (5 bases). CDR3 length: 13 residues. V lost 7 bases and J 2 bases, leaving 12 bases between the germline ends. CDR1 and CDR2 (germline): MGHDK, SYGVNS. The CDR3 region is CASKDQGAYEQYF. CDR3 bases: TGTGCCAGCAAGGACCAGGGCGCCTACGAGCAGTACTTC.

This chain links TRBV4-1 with TRBJ1-1; 8 bases agree with TRBD1. The CDR3 spans 15 residues. Germline V CDR1 and CDR2: MGHRA, YSYEKL. Trimming took 7 bases from V and 7 from J; bases not matched to a gene: 14. CDR3: CASTTMTPGTGEAFF. CDR3 DNA: TGCGCCAGCACCACAATGACGCCGGGGACAGGTGAAGCTTTCTTT.

The rearrangement uses TRBV7-2 and TRBJ1-1; no reliable D call. This CDR3 spans 12 amino acids. Germline V gene lookup returns CDR1 SGHTA and CDR2 FQGNSA. The V end was cut by 5 bases, the J end by 10 bases, with 14 bases between. CDR3 region: CASSDPGPTAFF. The CDR3 DNA reads TGTGCCAGCAGCGACCCGGGCCCTACAGCTTTCTTT.

The chain has TRBV10-3 and TRBJ2-7, with D hard to call. V dropped 2 bases and J dropped 2 bases, with 7 bases sitting between them. Germline V gene data show CDR1 as ENHRY and CDR2 as SYGVKD. CDR3 length: 13 amino acids. CDR3 nucleotide sequence: TGTGCCATCAGTGAGGGTTCGGCCTACGAGCAGTACTTC. It encodes CAISEGSAYEQYF.

This chain joins TRBV14 and TRBJ1-1; 7 bases fit TRBD1. This CDR3 comprises 15 residues. In germline, CDR1 is SGHDN, CDR2 FVKESK. The V and J ends lost 5 bases and 1 base, in that order; junction bases with no gene match: 7. CDR3 amino acids: CASSTRQGRNTEAFF. The CDR3 nucleotides are TGTGCCAGCAGCACACGACAGGGTAGGAACACTGAAGCTTTCTTT.

This clone appeared a few times. The rearrangement links TRBV20-1 to TRBJ2-3, with D perhaps TRBD2 (5 bases). Germline CDR1 is DFQATT and CDR2 is SNEGSKA (reference sequence). Trimming removed 5 bases from V and 8 bases from J, with 11 bases in between. The CDR3 covers 11 residues. The CDR3 DNA reads TGCAGTGCTGTTACTAGTCCTACGCAGTATTTT. It encodes CSAVTSPTQYF.